A selection of T cell receptor beta chains follows, all from one sample in a study of T cells in Graves' hyperthyroidism and ophthalmopathy. A single record per CDR3 protein comes from TCRdb applying MiXCR to the multiplex PCR reads. The sample yields 250,000 to 300,000 distinct CDR3 sequences, over 15% seen once. Sequencing was performed on blood. These receptors came from a woman in her fifties or sixties with Graves' ophthalmopathy. Each CDR3 is given with its conserved first and last residue. The D gene is left open where the match is weak. Only part of the rows carry a size: once, few, many, or a class if the clone is expanded.

CDR3 protein: CASSGTRNTGELFF; CDR3 DNA: TGTGCCAGCAGTGGGACAAGGAACACCGGGGAGCTGTTTTTT; V gene: TRBV6-1; clone size: many; D gene: -; J gene: TRBJ2-2
CDR3 protein: CASSSRTSQNTGELFF; CDR3 DNA: TGTGCCAGCAGCTCCCGGACTAGCCAAAACACCGGGGAGCTGTTTTTT; V gene: TRBV7-2; clone size: -; D gene: TRBD2; J gene: TRBJ2-2
CDR3 protein: CAITNREEERTEAFF; CDR3 DNA: TGTGCCATCACGAACAGGGAAGAAGAGCGAACTGAAGCTTTCTTT; V gene: TRBV10-3; clone size: -; D gene: -; J gene: TRBJ1-1
CDR3 protein: CASSFRVGQYF; CDR3 DNA: TGTGCCAGCAGTTTTAGGGTGGGCCAGTACTTC; V gene: TRBV12-3/TRBV12-4; clone size: many; D gene: -; J gene: TRBJ2-5
CDR3 protein: CASSLAGWPYEQYF; CDR3 DNA: TGTGCCAGCAGCTTAGCGGGGTGGCCATACGAGCAGTACTTC; V gene: TRBV7-2; clone size: many; D gene: -; J gene: TRBJ2-7
CDR3 protein: CASSWGLVETQYF; CDR3 DNA: TGTGCCAGCAGCTGGGGGCTGGTGGAGACCCAGTACTTC; V gene: TRBV7-9; clone size: -; D gene: -; J gene: TRBJ2-5
CDR3 protein: CATTGQGLDGYTF; CDR3 DNA: TGTGCCACCACAGGACAGGGGCTCGACGGCTACACCTTC; V gene: TRBV2; clone size: many; D gene: TRBD1; J gene: TRBJ1-2
CDR3 protein: CASSLRRTSVGDTQYF; CDR3 DNA: TGTGCCAGCAGCTTAAGGCGAACTAGCGTGGGAGATACGCAGTATTTT; V gene: TRBV7-2; clone size: many; D gene: TRBD2; J gene: TRBJ2-3
CDR3 protein: CASSPRSDTQYF; CDR3 DNA: TGTGCCAGCAGCCCCCGGTCGGATACGCAGTATTTT; V gene: TRBV7-2; clone size: many; D gene: -; J gene: TRBJ2-3
CDR3 protein: CASTGRSYEQYF; CDR3 DNA: TGTGCCAGTACAGGGCGATCCTACGAGCAGTACTTC; V gene: TRBV28; clone size: many; D gene: -; J gene: TRBJ2-7
CDR3 protein: CASSFLQAGNEQYF; CDR3 DNA: TGTGCCAGCAGTTTTTTACAGGCGGGGAACGAGCAGTACTTC; V gene: TRBV12-3/TRBV12-4; clone size: many; D gene: -; J gene: TRBJ2-7
CDR3 protein: CASSETAYEQYF; CDR3 DNA: TGTGCCAGCAGTGAAACTGCCTACGAGCAGTACTTC; V gene: TRBV2; clone size: many; D gene: -; J gene: TRBJ2-7
CDR3 protein: CASTRGGLNTEAFF; CDR3 DNA: TGTGCCAGCACACGAGGGGGGCTGAACACTGAAGCTTTCTTT; V gene: TRBV6-2/TRBV6-3; clone size: many; D gene: -; J gene: TRBJ1-1
CDR3 protein: CASSLGTRSYGYTF; CDR3 DNA: TGTGCCAGCAGCCTGGGGACGCGGAGCTATGGCTACACCTTC; V gene: TRBV7-2; clone size: many; D gene: -; J gene: TRBJ1-2
CDR3 protein: CSVKGQWGPGYTF; CDR3 DNA: TGCAGCGTGAAGGGACAGTGGGGCCCTGGCTACACCTTC; V gene: TRBV29-1; clone size: few; D gene: TRBD1; J gene: TRBJ1-2
CDR3 protein: CSASDPRGAGYGYTF; CDR3 DNA: TGCAGTGCTAGTGACCCGAGGGGCGCTGGCTATGGCTACACCTTC; V gene: TRBV20-1; clone size: few; D gene: -; J gene: TRBJ1-2
CDR3 protein: CASSPARSPGGDEAFF; CDR3 DNA: TGTGCCAGCTCACCGGCCAGGTCGCCGGGGGGAGATGAAGCTTTCTTT; V gene: TRBV18; clone size: many; D gene: -; J gene: TRBJ1-1
CDR3 protein: CSARVLKGAYEQYF; CDR3 DNA: TGCAGTGCTAGGGTCCTCAAAGGCGCCTACGAGCAGTACTTC; V gene: TRBV20-1; clone size: many; D gene: -; J gene: TRBJ2-7
CDR3 protein: CSARGDVSSYEQYF; CDR3 DNA: TGCAGTGCTAGGGGGGACGTAAGCTCCTACGAGCAGTACTTC; V gene: TRBV20-1; clone size: many; D gene: -; J gene: TRBJ2-7
CDR3 protein: CASSYAGSSYNSPLHF; CDR3 DNA: TGTGCCAGCAGTTACGCGGGGAGCTCCTATAATTCACCCCTCCACTTT; V gene: TRBV6-9; clone size: -; D gene: -; J gene: TRBJ1-6
CDR3 protein: CASSQRNGGYTF; CDR3 DNA: TGCGCCAGCAGCCAACGGAACGGCGGCTACACCTTC; V gene: TRBV4-3; clone size: -; D gene: -; J gene: TRBJ1-2
CDR3 protein: CASSLRASGGSSYNEQFF; CDR3 DNA: TGTGCCAGCAGCTTAAGGGCTAGCGGGGGTAGCTCCTACAATGAGCAGTTCTTC; V gene: TRBV7-3; clone size: -; D gene: TRBD2; J gene: TRBJ2-1
CDR3 protein: CASSYPLFAGGATDTQYF; CDR3 DNA: TGTGCCAGCAGTTACCCCCTATTCGCCGGAGGAGCTACAGATACGCAGTATTTT; V gene: TRBV6-2/TRBV6-3; clone size: many; D gene: -; J gene: TRBJ2-3
CDR3 protein: CASSQQPDRKAFF; CDR3 DNA: TGTGCCAGCAGCCAACAACCTGACAGAAAAGCTTTCTTT; V gene: TRBV3-1; clone size: many; D gene: -; J gene: TRBJ1-1
CDR3 protein: CASSYSRTSSYNEQFF; CDR3 DNA: TGTGCCAGCAGTTACTCCCGGACTAGCTCCTACAATGAGCAGTTCTTC; V gene: TRBV6-5; clone size: many; D gene: TRBD2; J gene: TRBJ2-1
CDR3 protein: CATSRGSSGANVLTF; CDR3 DNA: TGTGCCACCAGCAGAGGATCCTCTGGGGCCAACGTCCTGACTTTC; V gene: TRBV15; clone size: few; D gene: -; J gene: TRBJ2-6
CDR3 protein: CASSVGWQGAFEQFF; CDR3 DNA: TGTGCCAGCAGCGTAGGGTGGCAGGGGGCTTTTGAGCAGTTCTTC; V gene: TRBV9; clone size: -; D gene: TRBD1; J gene: TRBJ2-1